The 20 T cell receptor beta chains reported below all come from one sample, sequenced in a study of blood T cell repertoires in COVID-19. The method was immunoSEQ multiplex PCR; TCRdb's version includes in-frame clones alone and lacks a portion of them. The table shows 90,000 to 120,000 clones, with 80% to 85% occurring only once. Material for sequencing was peripheral blood. Source of these receptors: a man between 70 and 80 years old with acute or convalescent COVID-19.

This clone was seen just once. The chain links TRBV10-3 to TRBJ1-6; a weak D match, TRBD1 (5 bases). CDR3 length: 12 residues. Trimming left V 8 bases short and J 9 bases short, with 11 bases between. Germline-derived CDR1 and CDR2 are ENHRY and SYGVKD. DNA of the CDR3: TGTGCCATCGGGCAGGGAGGTTCACCCCTCCACTTT. Amino acid sequence: CAIGQGGSPLHF.

This clone was observed a single time. The chain joins TRBV18 to TRBJ2-1; 7 bases match TRBD2. CDR1 and CDR2 (germline): KGHSH, LQKENI. With 3 bases clipped from V and 8 bases from J, the junction kept 19 bases outside the gene matches. The CDR3 totals 18 residues. The CDR3, as DNA: TGTGCCAGCTCACCCGCAGAGGTGATAGCGGGCAGGCACGATGAGCAGTTCTTC. Protein: CASSPAEVIAGRHDEQFF.

For the CDR3, the DNA is TGTGCCAGCAGCCCCCGCTACGAGCAGTACTTC. It is translated as CASSPRYEQYF. The chain joins TRBV7-8 to TRBJ2-7; no definite D call. The CDR3 loop spans 11 amino acids. In germline, CDR1 is SGHVS, CDR2 FQNEAQ. Trimming pared 5 bases from V and 3 bases from J, leaving 5 bases between.

The gene calls are TRBV18 and TRBJ2-5; possibly TRBD1 for D (5 bases). CDR3 length: 15 residues. Trimming shortened V by 1 base and J by 4 bases, and 13 bases separated the two germline ends. Germline V gene sequence: CDR1 KGHSH, CDR2 LQKENI. CDR3 loop: CASSPLMAGIETQYF. The CDR3 bases are TGTGCCAGCTCACCACTTATGGCAGGGATAGAGACCCAGTACTTC.

Here the CDR3 reads CASSQASGGETQYF. The CDR3 region has the DNA TGTGCCAGCAGCCAAGCTAGCGGCGGTGAGACCCAGTACTTC. V usage is TRBV3-1 (or the pseudogene TRBV3-2) and J usage is TRBJ2-5, with 7 bases fitting TRBD2. V gave up 1 base and J gave up 5 bases; unmatched junction bases: 4. The CDR3 runs to 14 residues. Germline V gene lookup returns CDR1 LGHDT and CDR2 YNNKEL (reference sequence).

The V and J genes are TRBV19 and TRBJ1-2; 8 bases agree with TRBD1. This CDR3 has 15 residues. In germline, CDR1 is LNHDA, CDR2 SQIVND (reference sequence). V dropped 3 bases and J dropped 2; count of bases not matched to a gene: 5. In nucleotides, the CDR3 is TGTGCCAGTAGTATCCGGACAGGGACGAACTATGGCTACACCTTC. Translated: CASSIRTGTNYGYTF.

The chain links TRBV7-9 to TRBJ2-5; 10 nucleotides line up with TRBD2. CDR1 SEHNR and CDR2 FQNEAQ come from the germline V gene (reference sequence). The CDR3 is 16 residues long. Trimming cost V 5 bases and J 4 bases; bases outside gene matches: 10. CDR3 sequence: CASSTLAAGGGETQYF. CDR3 sequence (DNA): TGTGCCAGCAGCACCCTCGCAGCGGGGGGGGGAGAGACCCAGTACTTC.

The chain employs TRBV2 and TRBJ1-6; 7 bases align to TRBD1. Germline loops: CDR1 SNHLY, CDR2 FYNNEI. Germline trimming cut 6 bases from V and 7 bases from J; bases unmatched to any gene: 12. The CDR3 is made up of 16 amino acids. The CDR3 DNA sequence: TGTGCCAGCAGCGACCAAACAGGGGTCTTCAATTCACCCCTCCACTTT. The encoded protein is CASSDQTGVFNSPLHF.

The rearrangement uses TRBV4-3 and TRBJ1-1; D might be TRBD1 (5 bases). The V end was cut by 4 bases, the J end by 4 bases, with 13 bases between. Per the germline V gene, CDR1 is LGHNA and CDR2 is YSLEER. There are 14 residues in the CDR3. As DNA, the CDR3 is TGCGCCAGCAGCCCCAGCGGGGGAATCACTGAAGCTTTCTTT. Translating it yields CASSPSGGITEAFF.

This chain links TRBV14 with TRBJ1-3, with no clear D. V was trimmed by 2 bases and J by 3 bases, leaving 2 bases between them. CDR3 length equals 12 residues. CDR1 and CDR2 from the germline V gene are SGHDN and FVKESK. CDR3 DNA sequence: TGTGCCAGCAGCCAACATGGAAACACCATATATTTT. Its translation: CASSQHGNTIYF.

This chain connects TRBV5-1 to TRBJ1-1; 8 bases map to TRBD1. CDR3 size: 17 residues. Germline V gene sequence: CDR1 SGHRS, CDR2 YFSETQ. The V segment lost 2 bases and the J segment 1 base; nucleotides outside the gene matches: 10. CDR3 amino acids: CASSFFGTGGTNTEAFF. CDR3 DNA: TGCGCCAGCAGCTTTTTTGGGACAGGAGGGACGAACACTGAAGCTTTCTTT.

This clone is labeled medium-sized (0.01 to 0.1%). J is TRBJ2-1 and V is TRBV11-2; TRBD1 aligns across 9 bases. The germline V gene has CDR1 SGHAT and CDR2 FQNNGV. V gave up 5 bases and J gave up 7 bases; unmatched junction bases: 12. The CDR3 consists of 16 residues. CDR3 sequence: CASSLVADRGWNEQFF. The CDR3, as DNA: TGTGCCAGCAGCCTAGTGGCGGACAGGGGCTGGAATGAGCAGTTCTTC.

CDR3 region: CATSRYAQGVGYEQYF. In DNA, the CDR3 is TGTGCCACCAGCAGATACGCCCAGGGTGTGGGGTACGAGCAGTACTTC. The chain is built from TRBV15 and TRBJ2-7, with D maybe TRBD1 (5 bases). This CDR3 has 16 residues. V was pared by 2 bases and J by 4 bases, with 18 bases between. The V gene's germline CDR1 is LNHNV and CDR2 YYDKDF (reference sequence).

The chain uses TRBV4-3 and TRBJ1-2; 8 positions agree with TRBD1. V was pared by 3 bases and J by 5 bases, with 5 bases of the junction left unmatched. Germline CDR1 is LGHNA and CDR2 is YSLEER. CDR3 length: 14 residues. The CDR3 DNA is TGCGCCAGCAGCCACCTGGACAGGGCATATGGCTACACCTTC. Amino acid sequence: CASSHLDRAYGYTF.

The V and J genes are TRBV9 and TRBJ1-1; D uncertain. In germline, CDR1 is SGDLS, CDR2 YYNGEE. The V gene lost 0 bases and the J gene lost 1 base, with 19 bases spanning the gap. CDR3 length: 18 residues. The CDR3 region has the DNA TGTGCCAGCAGCGTAGGAGGAGGTACCGGATTGGGGAACACTGAAGCTTTCTTT. Translated: CASSVGGGTGLGNTEAFF.

J is TRBJ2-5 and V is TRBV9; the D gene is possibly TRBD1 (6 bases). The CDR3 runs to 14 residues. Looked up from germline, CDR1 is SGDLS and CDR2 is YYNGEE. The V end was cut by 3 bases, the J end by 4 bases, with 13 bases between. In DNA, the CDR3 is TGTGCCAGCAGCGAGGGACACATGGGAGAGACCCAGTACTTC. This translates into CASSEGHMGETQYF.

The chain links TRBV27 to TRBJ1-4; D perhaps matches TRBD1 (6 bases). Germline loops: CDR1 MNHEY, CDR2 SMNVEV (reference sequence). This CDR3 spans 14 amino acids. V was clipped by 3 bases and J by 7 bases, with 12 bases between them. The CDR3 spells CASSFGGRAEKLFF. The CDR3 DNA reads as TGTGCCAGCAGTTTCGGGGGGCGGGCTGAAAAACTGTTTTTT.

This clone came up once. The DNA for the CDR3 is TGTGCCAGCAGTGAAGACAGGGGGCGATCACCCCTCCACTTT. Amino acid sequence: CASSEDRGRSPLHF. The chain carries TRBV6-4 and TRBJ1-6; 10 bases are a match to TRBD1. Germline V lookup: CDR1 MRHNA, CDR2 SNTAGT. The CDR3 has 14 amino acids. V lost 3 bases to trimming and J lost 10 bases; unmatched junction nucleotides: 3.

The chain recombines TRBV7-3 with TRBJ2-3, with D perhaps matching TRBD1 (5 bases). The CDR3 extends over 13 amino acids. CDR1 SGHTA and CDR2 FQGTGA come from the germline V gene. V was clipped by 2 bases and J by 5 bases, with 8 bases between them. This chain's CDR3 is CASSLVGEDTQYF. CDR3 bases: TGTGCCAGCAGCTTAGTAGGGGAAGATACGCAGTATTTT.

This chain links TRBV3-1 (or the pseudogene TRBV3-2) with TRBJ1-1; D may be TRBD1 (5 bases). CDR1 LGHDT and CDR2 YNNKEL come from the germline V gene (reference sequence). The CDR3 is 15 residues long. Trimming took off 0 bases at V and 4 bases at J, with 12 bases between the two ends. Here the CDR3 reads CASSQEGGGSTEAFF. Here the CDR3 DNA reads TGTGCCAGCAGCCAAGAAGGTGGGGGGTCCACTGAAGCTTTCTTT.